This TCR beta chain comes out of a study of OX40 agonist ivuxolimab in advanced cancers. Autoimmune disease history or systemic immunosuppression led to patients being barred. The V gene's germline CDR1 is MNHEY and CDR2 SVGAGI. Trimming removed 0 bases from V and 5 bases from J, with 10 bases in between. This CDR3 spans 14 amino acids. The data were produced by immunoSEQ multiplex PCR, yet TCRdb's version contains in-frame clones alone and is incomplete. The sample includes 77,000 or so clones, about 93% of them seen just once. The receptor was derived from an adult with an advanced solid tumor such as melanoma, head and neck, liver or kidney cancer. V and J are TRBV6-5 and TRBJ2-5, with D tentatively TRBD1 (7 bases). Sequenced material: CD4+ or CD8+ T cells sorted from blood, taken in a trial of the OX40 agonist ivuxolimab. The CDR3 is CASSYSAGGETQYF. Here the CDR3 DNA reads TGTGCCAGCAGTTACTCGGCAGGGGGGGAGACCCAGTACTTC.